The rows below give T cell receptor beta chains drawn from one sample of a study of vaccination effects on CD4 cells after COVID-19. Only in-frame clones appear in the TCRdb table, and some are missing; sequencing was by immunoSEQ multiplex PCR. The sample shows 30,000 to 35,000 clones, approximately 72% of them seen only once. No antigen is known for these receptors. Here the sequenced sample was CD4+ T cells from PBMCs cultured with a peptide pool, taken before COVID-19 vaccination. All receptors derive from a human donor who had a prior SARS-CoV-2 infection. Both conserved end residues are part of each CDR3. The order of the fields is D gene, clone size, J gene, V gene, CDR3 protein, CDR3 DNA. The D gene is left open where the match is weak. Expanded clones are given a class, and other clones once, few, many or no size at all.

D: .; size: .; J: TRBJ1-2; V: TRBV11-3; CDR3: CASSFTDTNYGYTF; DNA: TGTGCCAGCAGCTTCACAGACACTAACTATGGCTACACCTTC
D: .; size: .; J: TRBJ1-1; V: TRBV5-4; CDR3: CASSPVRGGTTEAFF; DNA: TGTGCCAGCAGCCCGGTCAGGGGAGGGACCACTGAAGCTTTCTTT
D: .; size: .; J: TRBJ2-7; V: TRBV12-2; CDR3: CASRLVADLYEQYF; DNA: TGTGCAAGTCGCTTAGTAGCGGACCTCTACGAGCAGTACTTC
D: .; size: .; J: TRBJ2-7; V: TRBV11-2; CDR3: CASSLDAAGHYEQYF; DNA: TGTGCCAGCAGCTTAGATGCGGCGGGGCACTACGAGCAGTACTTC
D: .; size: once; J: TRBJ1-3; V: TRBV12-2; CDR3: CASRLAAPGSGNTIYF; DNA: TGTGCAAGTCGCTTAGCCGCTCCAGGCTCTGGAAACACCATATATTTT
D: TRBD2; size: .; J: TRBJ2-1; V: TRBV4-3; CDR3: CASSLLTSGSSNEQFF; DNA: TGCGCCAGCAGCTTACTAACTAGCGGGAGTAGCAATGAGCAGTTCTTC
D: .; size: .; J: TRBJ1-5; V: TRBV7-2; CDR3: CASSLFGVNQPQHF; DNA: TGTGCCAGCAGCTTATTCGGGGTCAATCAGCCCCAGCATTTT
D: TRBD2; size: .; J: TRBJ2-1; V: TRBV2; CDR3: CASILRLAGGSYNEQFF; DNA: TGTGCCAGCATATTACGGCTAGCGGGGGGATCCTACAATGAGCAGTTCTTC
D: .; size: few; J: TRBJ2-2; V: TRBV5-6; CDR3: CASRMAWGRGAGELFF; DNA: TGTGCCAGCAGAATGGCGTGGGGCAGGGGGGCCGGGGAGCTGTTTTTT
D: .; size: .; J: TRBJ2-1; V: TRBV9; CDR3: CASSERLGSYNEQFF; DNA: TGTGCCAGCAGCGAGAGACTAGGGTCCTACAATGAGCAGTTCTTC
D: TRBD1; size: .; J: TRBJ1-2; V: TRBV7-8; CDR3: CASSSRTGGSYGYTF; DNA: TGTGCCAGCAGCTCCAGGACAGGGGGAAGCTATGGCTACACCTTC
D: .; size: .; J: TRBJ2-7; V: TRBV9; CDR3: CASSVDGGYEQYF; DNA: TGTGCCAGCAGCGTAGATGGCGGCTACGAGCAGTACTTC
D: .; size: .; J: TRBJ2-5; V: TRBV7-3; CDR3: CASSRTRQETQYF; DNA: TGTGCCAGCAGCCGGACCAGACAAGAGACCCAGTACTTC
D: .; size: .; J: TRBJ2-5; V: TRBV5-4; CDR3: CASSLVQGETQYF; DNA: TGTGCCAGCAGCTTGGTCCAGGGAGAGACCCAGTACTTC
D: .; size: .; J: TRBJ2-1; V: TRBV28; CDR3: CASYLDAYYNEQFF; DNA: TGTGCCAGCTATTTAGACGCGTACTACAATGAGCAGTTCTTC
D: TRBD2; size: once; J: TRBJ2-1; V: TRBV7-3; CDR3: CASSLIAGGGYNEQFF; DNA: TGTGCCAGCAGCTTAATAGCGGGGGGCGGGTACAATGAGCAGTTCTTC
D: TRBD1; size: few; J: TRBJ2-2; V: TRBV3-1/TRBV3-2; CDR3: CASSWGQGFTGELFF; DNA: TGTGCCAGCAGCTGGGGACAGGGATTCACCGGGGAGCTGTTTTTT
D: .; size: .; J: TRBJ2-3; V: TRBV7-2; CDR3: CASSPPARFTQYF; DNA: TGTGCCAGCAGCCCCCCGGCACGCTTCACGCAGTATTTT
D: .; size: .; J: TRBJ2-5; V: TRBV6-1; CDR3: CASSWGFETQYF; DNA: TGTGCCAGCAGTTGGGGTTTCGAGACCCAGTACTTC
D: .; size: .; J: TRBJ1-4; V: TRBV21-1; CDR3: CASSKACGEGATNEKLFF; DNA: TGTGCCAGCAGCAAAGCATGCGGGGAGGGTGCAACTAATGAAAAACTGTTTTTT